Listed here is a single T cell receptor beta chain. What it binds is not known. The record originates from a study of graft-versus-host responses after intestinal transplantation. Turning to the study itself: Each patient got anti-thymocyte globulin induction, then tacrolimus and steroids for around three years. Notes on the study in general: Levels of circulating GvH clones at their peak were associated with early post-transplant HvG declines.

CDR1 and CDR2 from the germline V gene are SGHDT and YYEEEE. The J segment lost 7 bases and the V segment lost 1 base, leaving 12 bases of the junction unmatched. This CDR3 has 16 amino acids. The repertoire was sequenced with immunoSEQ multiplex PCR; TCRdb's copy has only in-frame clones and lacks some. The sample records about 88,000 clones, about 90% being singletons. Sequencing used unstimulated CD4+ T cells sorted from spleen or lymph node cells, obtained before intestinal transplant. This TCR was sampled from a human donor who received an intestinal transplant. The rearrangement joins TRBV5-6 to TRBJ1-1; 8 nucleotides line up with TRBD1. The CDR3 loop reads CASSLRSTGVVREAFF. As DNA, the CDR3 is TGTGCCAGCAGCTTGAGATCGACAGGGGTAGTGCGTGAAGCTTTCTTT. Drawing the rest from reference TRBV5-6 and TRBJ1-1, the complete variable domain is DAGVTQSPTHLIKTRGQQVTLRCSPKSGHDTVSWYQQALGQGPQFIFQYYEEEERQRGNFPDRFSGHQFPNYSSELNVNALLLGDSALYLCASSLRSTGVVREAFFGQGTRLTVV.